These 21 T cell receptor beta chains originate from one sample sequenced in a study of blood T cells in healthy people across ages. Primers used in a second PCR of about 6 to 11 cycles were a sample-barcoded 5' primer and a J-beta primer mix. TCRdb re-called the 5' RACE reads with MiXCR, one entry per CDR3 protein. Found here are about 320,000 distinct CDR3 sequences, 25% to 30% of them singletons; the top ten hold over 25%. The material sequenced was blood. These receptors originate from a woman in her seventies in good health.

The chain has TRBV5-8 and TRBJ2-5; 9 bases are shared with TRBD1. This CDR3 comprises 17 residues. The J segment lost 4 bases and the V segment lost 4 bases, leaving 14 bases of the junction unmatched. CDR1 and CDR2 from the germline V gene are SGHTS and YDEGEE. The CDR3 DNA sequence: TGTGCCAGCAGCCATCGTCCCGGGACAGGGAGAGGAGAGACCCAGTACTTC. It is translated as CASSHRPGTGRGETQYF.

This clonotype was counted a single time. CDR3 sequence: CASSYSNSGSPYEQYF. The CDR3 DNA sequence: TGTGCCAGCAGTTACTCGAATAGCGGGAGCCCATACGAGCAGTACTTC. V and J are TRBV6-2 or TRBV6-3 and TRBJ2-7; 9 bases agree with TRBD2. The V segment lost 0 bases and the J segment 4 bases; nucleotides outside the gene matches: 7. CDR1 and CDR2 (germline): MNHEY, SVGEGT. The CDR3 runs 16 residues.

In its sample, this clonotype was seen many times. J is TRBJ1-1 and V is TRBV4-1; 7 nucleotides align to TRBD1. Germline CDR1 reads MGHRA; CDR2 reads YSYEKL. V was clipped by 1 base and J by 3 bases; unmatched bases: 8. This CDR3 contains 16 residues. The CDR3 nucleotides read TGCGCCAGCAGCCAAGTGACAGGGAGGTTTGACACTGAAGCTTTCTTT. It is translated as CASSQVTGRFDTEAFF.

This clonotype was counted between two and nine times. The chain employs TRBV12-3 or TRBV12-4 and TRBJ1-4; D unresolved. The CDR3 is made up of 15 amino acids. Trimming pared 3 bases from V and 0 bases from J, leaving 8 bases between. CDR3: CASSLRSPTNEKLFF. CDR3 nucleotides: TGTGCCAGCAGTTTGCGAAGTCCAACTAATGAAAAACTGTTTTTT.

The CDR3 bases are TGCAGCTTACGACAGGGGATTCCCTACGAGCAGTACTTC. The encoded protein is CSLRQGIPYEQYF. The chain links TRBV29-1 to TRBJ2-7; 8 bases match TRBD1. In germline, CDR1 is SQVTM, CDR2 ANQGSEA. The CDR3 covers 13 residues. J lost 2 bases, V lost 8 bases, and 8 bases had no gene match.

This rearrangement joins TRBV28 to TRBJ2-7; TRBD2 might be the D (6 bases). The CDR3 sequence is 13 residues long. Trimming removed 7 bases at V and 7 bases at J, with 17 bases between. CDR1 and CDR2 (germline): MDHEN, SYDVKM. The CDR3 loop is CASTKGTSGEQYF. DNA for the CDR3: TGTGCCAGCACCAAGGGGACTTCTGGGGAGCAGTACTTC.

This clonotype was counted only a few times. The chain is built from TRBV28 and TRBJ2-3; D could derive from TRBD1 or TRBD2 (5 bases each). Trimming cost V 5 bases and J 0 bases, with 12 bases left between them. The CDR3 length is 15 residues. From germline, CDR1 is MDHEN and CDR2 SYDVKM. Here the CDR3 DNA reads TGTGCCAGCAGTCGCCCGGGGCAGAGCACAGATACGCAGTATTTT. This translates into CASSRPGQSTDTQYF.

A few counts support this clonotype. The chain is built from TRBV11-2 and TRBJ2-1; D call uncertain. Trimming cost V 4 bases and J 2 bases, with 15 bases left between them. Germline CDR1 reads SGHAT; CDR2 reads FQNNGV. The CDR3 runs 16 residues. The CDR3: CASSSSIARAYNEQFF. CDR3 in DNA: TGTGCCAGCAGCTCTTCCATAGCCCGAGCCTACAATGAGCAGTTCTTC.

The chain joins TRBV3-1 to TRBJ2-4; D is perhaps TRBD2 (6 bases). Trimming pared 6 bases from V and 5 bases from J, leaving 11 bases between. CDR3 length: 13 residues. CDR1 and CDR2 (germline): LGHDT, YNNKEL (reference sequence). The CDR3 loop is CASSRDWQNIQYF. The DNA of the CDR3 is TGTGCCAGCAGTCGGGACTGGCAAAACATTCAGTACTTC.

This clonotype showed up just a few times. The chain has TRBV28 and TRBJ2-7; 12 bases are shared with TRBD1. The J segment lost 3 bases and the V segment lost 7 bases, leaving 13 bases of the junction unmatched. The length of the CDR3 is 17 residues. Germline CDR1 reads MDHEN; CDR2 reads SYDVKM. In DNA form, the CDR3 reads TGTGCCAGCAAGGGACAGGGGGCCACCTCGGGTGGCTACGAGCAGTACTTC. Translated: CASKGQGATSGGYEQYF.

The gene calls are TRBV7-2 and TRBJ2-5; 7 bases are shared with TRBD2. The CDR3 extends over 12 amino acids. V shed 2 bases, J shed 11 bases, and the junction held 5 bases outside the gene matches. Per the germline V gene, CDR1 is SGHTA and CDR2 is FQGNSA. CDR3 sequence (DNA): TGTGCCAGCAGCTTACGGGACTACGGGCAGTACTTC. Translation: CASSLRDYGQYF.

This rearrangement joins TRBV15 to TRBJ2-1, with D possibly TRBD1 on 6 matching bases. Matching the DNA end better, TRBJ2-7 makes the J call doubtful. Germline V gene sequence: CDR1 LNHNV, CDR2 YYDKDF (reference sequence). The CDR3 covers 18 residues. The CDR3: CATSRDYPGHTGVYEQYF. The CDR3 DNA follows: TGTGCCACCAGCAGAGACTACCCGGGACATACGGGCGTCTACGAGCAGTACTTC.

This clonotype was detected a few times. The chain employs TRBV5-1 and TRBJ1-1; tentatively, D is TRBD1 (6 bases). Per germline, CDR1 SGHRS and CDR2 YFSETQ. The CDR3 runs to 14 residues. The V end was cut by 5 bases, the J end by 1 base, with 12 bases between. The CDR3 here is CASRWGLENTEAFF. The CDR3 bases are TGCGCCAGCAGATGGGGGCTAGAGAACACTGAAGCTTTCTTT. The entire variable domain, with the rest obtained from reference TRBV5-1 and TRBJ1-1, is as follows: KAGVTQTPRYLIKTRGQQVTLSCSPISGHRSVSWYQQTPGQGLQFLFEYFSETQRNKGNFPGRFSGRQFSNSRSEMNVSTLELGDSALYLCASRWGLENTEAFFGQGTRLTVV.

This clonotype has a handful of counts. The chain employs TRBV7-2 and TRBJ2-7; 11 nucleotides match TRBD2. V dropped 9 bases and J dropped 1; count of bases not matched to a gene: 8. Germline V lookup: CDR1 SGHTA, CDR2 FQGNSA. The CDR3 loop spans 15 amino acids. Written as DNA, the CDR3 is TGTGCCAGTAGCGTAACTAGCGGGGGATCCTACGAGCAGTACTTC. Translation: CASSVTSGGSYEQYF.

The genes are TRBV20-1 and TRBJ2-1; 10 nucleotides align to TRBD2. The J call may be wrong; the DNA end is better matched by TRBJ2-7. This CDR3 is built from 18 residues. CDR1 is DFQATT, CDR2 SNEGSKA, per germline (reference sequence). CDR3 region: CSARDSFHSGGRPYEQYF. CDR3 DNA: TGCAGTGCTAGAGATTCTTTCCATAGCGGGGGGCGCCCCTACGAGCAGTACTTC.

To note about this clonotype: One end of the junction varies from germline; a read error may be responsible. The chain uses TRBV2 and TRBJ2-5, with D perhaps matching TRBD2 (6 bases). The CDR3 spans 14 residues. The germline V gene has CDR1 SNHLY and CDR2 FYNNEI. This CDR3 reads CTSSDRGYQETQYF. Written as DNA, the CDR3 is TGTACCAGCAGTGACCGGGGGTACCAAGAGACCCAGTACTTC. Together with reference TRBV2 and TRBJ2-5, the CDR3 gives the full variable domain: EPEVTQTPSHQVTQMGQEVILRCVPISNHLYFYWYRQILGQKVEFLVSFYNNEISEKSEIFDDQFSVERPDGSNFTLKIRSTKLEDSAMYFCTSSDRGYQETQYFGPGTRLLVL.

The CDR3, as DNA: TGTGCCAGCAGCTTAAGGACGGGAGTGGATGAGCAGTTCTTC. It yields the protein CASSLRTGVDEQFF. The chain is built from TRBV11-3 and TRBJ2-1; tentatively, D is TRBD2 (6 bases). Germline V gene sequence: CDR1 SGHNT, CDR2 YENEEA. V lost 2 bases and J 8 bases, leaving 13 bases between the germline ends. The CDR3 consists of 14 residues. The full variable domain, with the rest looked up from reference TRBV11-3 and TRBJ2-1, is EAGVVQSPRYKIIEKKQPVAFWCNPISGHNTLYWYLQNLGQGPELLIRYENEEAVDDSQLPKDRFSAERLKGVDSTLKIQPAELGDSAVYLCASSLRTGVDEQFFGPGTRLTVL.

This chain connects TRBV19 to TRBJ1-5; D unresolved. Trimming shortened V by 3 bases and J by 0 bases, and 9 bases separated the two germline ends. In germline, CDR1 is LNHDA, CDR2 SQIVND (reference sequence). The CDR3 covers 15 residues. CDR3 in amino acids: CASSISLYSNQPQHF. CDR3 nucleotides: TGTGCCAGTAGTATCTCCCTGTATAGCAATCAGCCCCAGCATTTT.

This clonotype has only a few counts. This chain connects TRBV19 to TRBJ2-7, with D possibly TRBD2 on 6 matching bases. The germline CDR1 and CDR2 sequences are LNHDA and SQIVND (reference sequence). The ends were cut back, 5 bases at V and 6 bases at J, with 14 bases in the middle. The CDR3 contains 13 residues. CDR3 sequence (DNA): TGTGCCAGTAGTGTGGAGGGGAGAGGCGAGCAGTACTTC. It specifies CASSVEGRGEQYF.

The DNA for the CDR3 is TGTGCCAGCAGCTTTATGCCGGGAGAGGTCGAGACCCAGTACTTC. This encodes CASSFMPGEVETQYF. The gene calls are TRBV11-2 and TRBJ2-5; possible D gene TRBD2, 6 bases. Deletions cut 3 bases from V and 5 bases from J, with 16 bases between. The CDR3 is made up of 15 amino acids. Germline-derived CDR1 and CDR2 are SGHAT and FQNNGV.

The chain employs TRBV20-1 and TRBJ2-3, with D possibly matching TRBD2 (5 bases). The ends were cut back, 5 bases at V and 6 bases at J, with 15 bases in the middle. From germline, CDR1 is DFQATT and CDR2 SNEGSKA (reference sequence). The CDR3 is 13 amino acids. CDR3 sequence: CSAQPTGSDTQYF. The CDR3 DNA reads as TGCAGTGCTCAACCTACGGGGTCCGATACGCAGTATTTT.